This T cell receptor (beta chain) was obtained from a study of CD8 T cells in ankylosing spondylitis. Notes on the study in general: It appeared that ankylosing spondylitis blood was characterized by a TCR beta motif of 8 or 9 highly homologous variants.

The CDR3 sequence is 13 residues long. V was trimmed by 3 bases and J by 5 bases, leaving 8 bases between them. Germline assignment: CDR1 MDHEN and CDR2 SYDVKM. 5'-RACE, quantitative and with molecular barcodes, yielded the TCR beta libraries. Using its own MiXCR run on the 5' RACE reads, TCRdb lists one record per CDR3 protein. The table includes roughly 400,000 distinct CDR3 sequences, about a fifth detected once. In regard to this clonotype: What it binds is not known.

The sample was blood, either unsorted or a sorted T cell fraction (not recorded which). The gene calls are TRBV28 and TRBJ1-5; D might be TRBD1 (6 bases). The sequence derives from a male donor with ankylosing spondylitis. The CDR3 is CASSFRGYQPQHF. Written as DNA, the CDR3 is TGTGCCAGCAGTTTCAGGGGTTATCAGCCCCAGCATTTT.